Listed below are T cell receptor beta chains from one sample, sequenced in a study of quantifying T cell responses using KT2 cells. Each CDR3 protein is one row after TCRdb ran MiXCR on the UMI-ligation and nested PCR reads. The sample has tens of thousands of distinct CDR3 sequences, around an eighth seen once; the top ten hold 9.4%. The sample comprised PBMCs spiked with cells of the T cell clone KT2. Every receptor here comes from a human donor. The CDR3 runs from the conserved cysteine through the conserved F or W. Each record gives: V gene, clone size, J gene, D gene, CDR3 protein, CDR3 DNA. The D gene is left open where the match is weak. Rows give clone size only sometimes, using once, few, many, or a class for an expanded clone.

>TRBV19|NA|TRBJ2-7|NA
CASSIGDGGSYEQYF
TGTGCCAGTAGTATCGGGGACGGCGGCTCCTACGAGCAGTACTTC
>TRBV5-1|few|TRBJ2-7|TRBD1
CASSPRTGTYEQYF
TGCGCCAGCAGCCCCCGGACAGGGACCTACGAGCAGTACTTC
>TRBV30|NA|TRBJ1-5|NA
CAWSPGVGYQPQHF
TGTGCCTGGAGTCCCGGCGTAGGATATCAGCCCCAGCATTTT
>TRBV7-8|NA|TRBJ2-7|TRBD2
CASSLVASGWLVYEQYF
TGTGCCAGCAGCTTAGTTGCTAGCGGGTGGCTCGTTTACGAGCAGTACTTC
>TRBV29-1|NA|TRBJ2-1|NA
CSVSPGLRNEQFF
TGCAGCGTTTCTCCGGGACTCCGCAATGAGCAGTTCTTC
>TRBV10-3|many|TRBJ1-1|TRBD1
CAIRRGRTGGFGTEAFF
TGTGCCATCAGGAGGGGGAGGACAGGGGGCTTCGGGACTGAAGCTTTCTTT
>TRBV20-1|many|TRBJ2-2|NA
CSARDDRTGELFF
TGCAGTGCTAGAGATGATCGTACCGGGGAGCTGTTTTTT
>TRBV19|NA|TRBJ2-1|NA
CASSIGGLGNEQFF
TGTGCCAGTAGCATTGGGGGGCTCGGCAATGAGCAGTTCTTC
>TRBV10-3|few|TRBJ1-5|NA
CAISESRTGDPSNQPQHF
TGTGCCATCAGTGAGTCTAGGACGGGCGACCCTAGCAATCAGCCCCAGCATTTT
>TRBV27|few|TRBJ2-3|TRBD1
CASSFGQGATHTQYF
TGTGCCAGCAGTTTTGGGCAGGGGGCAACCCATACGCAGTATTTT
>TRBV6-2/TRBV6-3|NA|TRBJ2-7|TRBD1
CASRSRTGSILASYEQYF
TGTGCCAGCAGGTCACGGACAGGCTCGATCCTAGCCTCCTACGAGCAGTACTTC
>TRBV2|NA|TRBJ2-1|NA
CASFDLLAPGEQFF
TGTGCCAGCTTCGATTTACTAGCCCCCGGTGAGCAGTTCTTC
>TRBV6-2/TRBV6-3|NA|TRBJ1-1|NA
CASSYEGSTEAFF
TGTGCCAGCAGTTACGAAGGGAGCACTGAAGCTTTCTTT
>TRBV4-3|few|TRBJ2-3|NA
CASSQDRRTDTQYF
TGCGCCAGCAGCCAAGATAGACGCACAGATACGCAGTATTTT
>TRBV20-1|NA|TRBJ2-7|NA
CSARAGRYEQYF
TGCAGTGCTAGAGCGGGCCGTTACGAGCAGTACTTC
>TRBV11-2|once|TRBJ1-2|TRBD1
CASSRDSHYGYTF
TGTGCCAGCAGCCGGGACAGTCACTATGGCTACACCTTC
>TRBV28|NA|TRBJ2-3|NA
CASSLIPNTQYF
TGTGCCAGCAGTTTGATCCCAAATACGCAGTATTTT
>TRBV4-1|NA|TRBJ2-1|TRBD1
CASSQGTGDGQFF
TGCGCCAGCAGCCAAGGGACAGGGGATGGCCAGTTCTTC
>TRBV6-1|NA|TRBJ1-6|NA
CASSVGSGSPLHF
TGTGCCAGCAGTGTAGGATCGGGTTCACCCCTCCACTTT
>TRBV11-2|NA|TRBJ2-3|NA
CASSLMNPDTQYF
TGTGCCAGCAGCTTAATGAATCCAGATACGCAGTATTTT
>TRBV6-2/TRBV6-3|many|TRBJ1-5|NA
CASSYGTKGGNQPQHF
TGTGCCAGCAGTTACGGGACTAAAGGGGGCAATCAGCCCCAGCATTTT
>TRBV3-1|few|TRBJ1-2|TRBD1
CASSPTGGNYGYTF
TGTGCCAGCAGCCCTACAGGGGGTAACTATGGCTACACCTTC
>TRBV6-6|many|TRBJ2-6|NA
CASSYRAGTSGANVLTF
TGTGCCAGCAGTTACCGGGCAGGGACCTCTGGGGCCAACGTCCTGACTTTC
>TRBV29-1|NA|TRBJ1-2|NA
CSVERNQEYGYTF
TGCAGCGTTGAAAGGAACCAGGAGTATGGCTACACCTTC
>TRBV20-1|NA|TRBJ2-3|TRBD2
CSSDTGTSGTDTQYF
TGCAGCTCGGATACCGGGACTAGCGGCACAGATACGCAGTATTTT
>TRBV4-1|few|TRBJ2-7|TRBD2
CASSQGTSGGTFYEQYF
TGCGCCAGCAGCCAAGGGACTAGCGGGGGAACTTTCTACGAGCAGTACTTC
>TRBV7-6|NA|TRBJ2-1|NA
CASSSRSYNEQFF
TGTGCCAGCAGCTCCCGTTCGTACAATGAGCAGTTCTTC
>TRBV12-3/TRBV12-4|many|TRBJ2-3|TRBD2
CASSRSGGALDTQYF
TGTGCCAGCAGTAGGAGCGGGGGGGCTCTCGATACGCAGTATTTT
>TRBV7-9|NA|TRBJ1-3|NA
CASSFLEISGNTIYF
TGTGCCAGCAGCTTCCTAGAGATCTCTGGAAACACCATATATTTT
>TRBV2|NA|TRBJ1-1|TRBD1
CASSGYRGTEAFF
TGTGCCAGCAGTGGTTACAGGGGCACTGAAGCTTTCTTT
>TRBV30|few|TRBJ2-5|TRBD2
CAWSPARERGIQTQYF
TGTGCCTGGAGTCCCGCGCGGGAGCGCGGTATCCAGACCCAGTACTTC
>TRBV7-2|few|TRBJ2-2|TRBD2
CASRSSSRGLVDGELFF
TGTGCCAGCAGGTCGAGTTCAAGGGGACTAGTTGACGGGGAGCTGTTTTTT
>TRBV4-1|NA|TRBJ1-1|NA
CASSRVGRDTEAFF
TGCGCCAGCAGCCGCGTGGGGCGAGACACTGAAGCTTTCTTT
>TRBV7-3|many|TRBJ2-1|TRBD2
CASSRLAGGPGEQFF
TGTGCCAGCAGCCGTTTGGCGGGGGGGCCCGGTGAGCAGTTCTTC
>TRBV18|few|TRBJ1-1|NA
CASSPNAGRTEAFF
TGTGCCAGCTCACCAAACGCAGGGCGGACTGAAGCTTTCTTT
>TRBV3-1|NA|TRBJ1-1|NA
CASSQGRDRWDTEAFF
TGTGCCAGCAGCCAAGGAAGGGATAGGTGGGACACTGAAGCTTTCTTT
>TRBV25-1|many|TRBJ1-1|NA
CASSESKWNTEAFF
TGTGCCAGCAGTGAATCCAAGTGGAACACTGAAGCTTTCTTT
>TRBV2|NA|TRBJ2-3|TRBD2
CASSVTSATDTQYF
TGTGCCAGCAGTGTCACTAGCGCTACAGATACGCAGTATTTT
>TRBV29-1|NA|TRBJ2-2|NA
CSVSRQMNTGELFF
TGCAGCGTTTCGAGACAGATGAACACCGGGGAGCTGTTTTTT
>TRBV27|NA|TRBJ1-6|NA
CASSLSGQIPSPLHF
TGTGCCAGCAGTTTATCCGGACAGATACCCTCACCCCTCCACTTT
>TRBV12-3/TRBV12-4|few|TRBJ2-5|NA
CASSLARSAETQYF
TGTGCCAGCAGTTTAGCAAGGTCAGCAGAGACCCAGTACTTC
>TRBV20-1|many|TRBJ1-1|NA
CSAREAVREAFF
TGCAGTGCTAGAGAAGCGGTACGCGAAGCTTTCTTT